This note documents a single T cell receptor beta chain sequence. Its antigen is currently unknown. Autoimmune disease history or systemic immunosuppression disqualified patients. The sample originates from a study of OX40 agonist ivuxolimab in advanced cancers. Whole-study results and caveats: On average, CD8+ T cells showed a greater number of expanded clones than CD4+. Certain nonresponding patients likewise had low normalized T-cell clonal expansion.

Repertoires were generated with immunoSEQ multiplex PCR, while TCRdb's copy carries only in-frame clones and drops some. The table lists more than 80,000 clones, approximately 90% of them singletons. This CDR3 region has 17 residues. CDR1 SEHNR and CDR2 FQNEAQ come from the germline V gene (reference sequence). With V trimmed by 4 bases and J by 3 bases, 11 bases remained unmatched. Sample: CD4+ or CD8+ T cells sorted from blood, taken in a trial of the OX40 agonist ivuxolimab. The chain is built from TRBV7-9 and TRBJ1-2; 10 positions agree with TRBD1. This sequence originates from an adult with an advanced solid tumor such as melanoma, head and neck, liver or kidney cancer. DNA of the CDR3: TGTGCCAGCAGCTCAATTACCGGGACAGGGGTTGACTATGGCTACACCTTC. Amino acid sequence: CASSSITGTGVDYGYTF. Full variable domain (outside the CDR3, taken from reference TRBV7-9 and TRBJ1-2): DTGVSQNPRHKITKRGQNVTFRCDPISEHNRLYWYRQTLGQGPEFLTYFQNEAQLEKSRLLSDRFSAERPKGSFSTLEIQRTEQGDSAMYLCASSSITGTGVDYGYTFGSGTRLTVV.